The rows below give T cell receptor beta chains drawn from one sample of a study of T cells after yellow fever vaccination. TCRdb fed the 5' RACE reads into MiXCR, producing one record per CDR3 protein. This table holds some 600,000 distinct CDR3 sequences, around 12% found once. The material sequenced was PBMCs, taken on the day of the yellow fever booster vaccination. All receptors come from a man aged 30 to 39 who received the YFV17D yellow fever vaccine. Both conserved end residues are part of each CDR3. Fields, in order: V gene, D gene, clone size, J gene, CDR3 protein, CDR3 DNA. D genes are given only for firm matches. Where a row states a size, it is once, few, many or the class of an expanded clone; other rows omit it.

V gene: TRBV5-5; D gene: TRBD2; clone size: many; J gene: TRBJ2-5; CDR3 protein: CASSLDGTRSETQYF; CDR3 DNA: TGTGCCAGCAGCTTGGATGGGACTAGAAGCGAGACCCAGTACTTC
V gene: TRBV2; D gene: TRBD2; clone size: NA; J gene: TRBJ2-1; CDR3 protein: CASQGLAGVGEQFF; CDR3 DNA: TGTGCCAGCCAGGGACTAGCGGGAGTTGGTGAGCAGTTCTTC
V gene: TRBV20-1; D gene: NA; clone size: many; J gene: TRBJ2-7; CDR3 protein: CSARTDRRSSYEQYF; CDR3 DNA: TGCAGTGCTAGAACAGACAGACGAAGCTCCTACGAGCAGTACTTC
V gene: TRBV19; D gene: NA; clone size: few; J gene: TRBJ2-7; CDR3 protein: CASSIDLSSYEQYF; CDR3 DNA: TGTGCCAGTAGTATCGACTTGAGCTCCTACGAGCAGTACTTC
V gene: TRBV4-1; D gene: NA; clone size: few; J gene: TRBJ2-2; CDR3 protein: CASSQDIGPGTGELFF; CDR3 DNA: TGCGCCAGCAGCCAAGATATAGGGCCAGGCACCGGGGAGCTGTTTTTT
V gene: TRBV10-3; D gene: NA; clone size: NA; J gene: TRBJ2-7; CDR3 protein: CAIRAGPSSYEQYF; CDR3 DNA: TGTGCCATCAGGGCCGGGCCGAGCTCCTACGAGCAGTACTTC
V gene: TRBV29-1; D gene: NA; clone size: few; J gene: TRBJ2-4; CDR3 protein: CSVESKNIQYF; CDR3 DNA: TGCAGCGTTGAGTCCAAAAACATTCAGTACTTC
V gene: TRBV7-6; D gene: NA; clone size: NA; J gene: TRBJ2-1; CDR3 protein: CASSPFPLDSSYNEQFF; CDR3 DNA: TGTGCCAGCAGCCCCTTCCCACTGGACTCCTCCTACAATGAGCAGTTCTTC
V gene: TRBV7-2; D gene: TRBD2; clone size: NA; J gene: TRBJ2-5; CDR3 protein: CASSLAAGGPTQYF; CDR3 DNA: TGTGCCAGCAGCTTAGCAGCGGGAGGGCCGACCCAGTACTTC
V gene: TRBV20-1; D gene: NA; clone size: few; J gene: TRBJ2-7; CDR3 protein: CSASLSPTGAYEQYF; CDR3 DNA: TGCAGTGCGTCTCTGTCCCCAACAGGAGCCTACGAGCAGTACTTC
V gene: TRBV29-1; D gene: TRBD2; clone size: NA; J gene: TRBJ2-2; CDR3 protein: CSVNRAGAMSGELFF; CDR3 DNA: TGCAGCGTGAACCGAGCGGGAGCGATGTCCGGGGAGCTGTTTTTT
V gene: TRBV7-9; D gene: TRBD2; clone size: many; J gene: TRBJ2-3; CDR3 protein: CASSLSGSTDTQYF; CDR3 DNA: TGTGCCAGCAGCCTTAGCGGGAGCACAGATACGCAGTATTTT
V gene: TRBV27; D gene: TRBD2; clone size: few; J gene: TRBJ2-7; CDR3 protein: CASSSGLGRYEQYF; CDR3 DNA: TGTGCCAGCAGTTCGGGACTAGGACGATACGAGCAGTACTTC
V gene: TRBV29-1; D gene: NA; clone size: NA; J gene: TRBJ1-2; CDR3 protein: CSVEDPRWDGYTF; CDR3 DNA: TGCAGCGTTGAAGATCCTCGATGGGATGGCTACACCTTC
V gene: TRBV18; D gene: NA; clone size: few; J gene: TRBJ2-5; CDR3 protein: CASSPLSQETQYF; CDR3 DNA: TGTGCCAGCTCACCTCTATCCCAAGAGACCCAGTACTTC
V gene: TRBV18; D gene: NA; clone size: NA; J gene: TRBJ2-1; CDR3 protein: CASSPAGPLYNEQFF; CDR3 DNA: TGTGCCAGCTCACCGGCCGGGCCCCTATACAATGAGCAGTTCTTC
V gene: TRBV12-3/TRBV12-4; D gene: NA; clone size: few; J gene: TRBJ2-7; CDR3 protein: CASSLNTLGGEQYF; CDR3 DNA: TGTGCCAGCAGTTTAAATACCTTGGGCGGCGAGCAGTACTTC
V gene: TRBV7-2; D gene: TRBD1; clone size: NA; J gene: TRBJ2-3; CDR3 protein: CASSSWTGADTQYF; CDR3 DNA: TGTGCCAGCAGCTCCTGGACAGGGGCAGATACGCAGTATTTT
V gene: TRBV20-1; D gene: TRBD2; clone size: few; J gene: TRBJ2-7; CDR3 protein: CSASRSGISYEQYF; CDR3 DNA: TGCAGTGCTAGCCGCAGCGGGATCTCCTACGAGCAGTACTTC
V gene: TRBV9; D gene: NA; clone size: few; J gene: TRBJ2-1; CDR3 protein: CASSVDQRGNEQFF; CDR3 DNA: TGTGCCAGCAGCGTAGATCAACGGGGGAATGAGCAGTTCTTC
V gene: TRBV6-6; D gene: NA; clone size: few; J gene: TRBJ2-3; CDR3 protein: CASSYTGTPTDTQYF; CDR3 DNA: TGTGCCAGCAGTTACACGGGAACCCCCACAGATACGCAGTATTTT
V gene: TRBV2; D gene: NA; clone size: NA; J gene: TRBJ2-1; CDR3 protein: CATYRDDGYNEQFF; CDR3 DNA: TGTGCCACCTACCGGGATGACGGGTACAATGAGCAGTTCTTC
V gene: TRBV6-1; D gene: NA; clone size: few; J gene: TRBJ2-5; CDR3 protein: CASRRADGETQYF; CDR3 DNA: TGTGCCAGCAGGAGGGCAGACGGGGAGACCCAGTACTTC
V gene: TRBV7-2; D gene: TRBD2; clone size: few; J gene: TRBJ2-7; CDR3 protein: CASSLAGAGGPYEQYF; CDR3 DNA: TGTGCCAGCAGCTTAGCGGGGGCGGGAGGGCCCTACGAGCAGTACTTC
V gene: TRBV9; D gene: TRBD2; clone size: NA; J gene: TRBJ2-3; CDR3 protein: CASSGGTSGRPDTQYF; CDR3 DNA: TGTGCCAGCAGCGGCGGGACTAGCGGGAGACCAGATACGCAGTATTTT
V gene: TRBV7-2; D gene: NA; clone size: few; J gene: TRBJ1-2; CDR3 protein: CASSAFQGYYGYTF; CDR3 DNA: TGTGCCAGCAGCGCCTTTCAGGGATACTATGGCTACACCTTC
V gene: TRBV10-3; D gene: TRBD1; clone size: few; J gene: TRBJ1-5; CDR3 protein: CAISESTGVRNQPQHF; CDR3 DNA: TGTGCCATCAGTGAGTCGACAGGGGTTCGGAATCAGCCCCAGCATTTT
V gene: TRBV5-1; D gene: NA; clone size: few; J gene: TRBJ2-7; CDR3 protein: CASRGSSSYEQYF; CDR3 DNA: TGCGCCAGCAGAGGCAGCAGCTCCTACGAGCAGTACTTC
V gene: TRBV11-2; D gene: NA; clone size: NA; J gene: TRBJ2-1; CDR3 protein: CASRWGLTTQNEQFF; CDR3 DNA: TGTGCCAGCAGATGGGGCCTTACCACCCAGAATGAGCAGTTCTTC
V gene: TRBV12-3/TRBV12-4; D gene: NA; clone size: NA; J gene: TRBJ1-1; CDR3 protein: CASIPGERTNTEAFF; CDR3 DNA: TGTGCCAGCATCCCAGGGGAGAGGACGAACACTGAAGCTTTCTTT
V gene: TRBV10-3; D gene: NA; clone size: many; J gene: TRBJ2-7; CDR3 protein: CAISESNEQYF; CDR3 DNA: TGTGCCATCAGTGAGTCTAACGAGCAGTACTTC
V gene: TRBV20-1; D gene: TRBD1; clone size: few; J gene: TRBJ1-2; CDR3 protein: CSTRGQDGYTF; CDR3 DNA: TGCAGTACCCGGGGACAGGATGGCTACACCTTC
V gene: TRBV29-1; D gene: NA; clone size: few; J gene: TRBJ2-4; CDR3 protein: CSVGVGAGVGGIQYF; CDR3 DNA: TGCAGCGTTGGGGTGGGGGCGGGAGTGGGCGGCATTCAGTACTTC
V gene: TRBV10-3; D gene: NA; clone size: NA; J gene: TRBJ2-7; CDR3 protein: CAISESTGNLYEQYF; CDR3 DNA: TGTGCCATCAGTGAGTCGACGGGAAATCTCTACGAGCAGTACTTC
V gene: TRBV7-8; D gene: NA; clone size: NA; J gene: TRBJ2-2; CDR3 protein: CASITTDTGELFF; CDR3 DNA: TGTGCCAGCATCACAACCGACACCGGGGAGCTGTTTTTT
V gene: TRBV7-9; D gene: NA; clone size: few; J gene: TRBJ2-1; CDR3 protein: CASNVDGNEQFF; CDR3 DNA: TGTGCCAGCAACGTAGATGGAAATGAGCAGTTCTTC